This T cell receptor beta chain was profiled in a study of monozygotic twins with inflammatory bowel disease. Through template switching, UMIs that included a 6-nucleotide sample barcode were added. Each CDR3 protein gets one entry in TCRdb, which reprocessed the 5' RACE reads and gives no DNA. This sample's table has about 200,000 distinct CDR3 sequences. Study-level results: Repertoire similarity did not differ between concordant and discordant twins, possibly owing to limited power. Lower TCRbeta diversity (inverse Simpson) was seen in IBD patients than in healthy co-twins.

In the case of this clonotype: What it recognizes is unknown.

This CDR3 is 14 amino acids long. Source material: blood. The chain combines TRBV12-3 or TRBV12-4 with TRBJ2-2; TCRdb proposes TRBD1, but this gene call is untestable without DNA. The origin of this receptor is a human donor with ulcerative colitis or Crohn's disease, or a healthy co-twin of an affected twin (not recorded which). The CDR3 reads CASHGTANTGELFF.